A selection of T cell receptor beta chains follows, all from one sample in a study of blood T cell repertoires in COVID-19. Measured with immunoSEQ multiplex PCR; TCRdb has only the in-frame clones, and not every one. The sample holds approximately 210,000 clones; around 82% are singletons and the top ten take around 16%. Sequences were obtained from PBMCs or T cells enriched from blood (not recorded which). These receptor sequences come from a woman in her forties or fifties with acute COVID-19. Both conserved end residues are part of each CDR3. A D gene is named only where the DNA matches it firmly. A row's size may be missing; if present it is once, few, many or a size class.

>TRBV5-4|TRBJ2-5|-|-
TGTGCCAGCAGCACCGGGACAGTGGGACTAGAGACCCAGTACTTC
CASSTGTVGLETQYF
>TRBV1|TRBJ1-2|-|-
TGCACCAGCTCCCCTACCGGGACACGGGAAAATGGCTACACCTTC
CTSSPTGTRENGYTF
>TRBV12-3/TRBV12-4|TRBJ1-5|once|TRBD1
TGTGCCAGTTGGCCGGGACAGAATCAGCCCCAGCATTTT
CASWPGQNQPQHF
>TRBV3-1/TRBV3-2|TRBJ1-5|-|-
TGTGCCAGCAGCGAATCGAGGGGGTTTAGGGGCAATCAGCCCCAGCATTTT
CASSESRGFRGNQPQHF
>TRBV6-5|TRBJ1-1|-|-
TGTGCCAGCAGTTACTTGGCACACGCGAACACTGAAGCTTTCTTT
CASSYLAHANTEAFF
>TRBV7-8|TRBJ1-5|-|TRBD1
TGTGCCAGCAGCTTGTATACAGGGGATAGCAATCAGCCCCAGCATTTT
CASSLYTGDSNQPQHF
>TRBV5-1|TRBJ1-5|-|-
TGCGCCAGCAGCTCGACAGGTAATAGCAATCAGCCCCAGCATTTT
CASSSTGNSNQPQHF
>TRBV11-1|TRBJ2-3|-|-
TGTGCCAGCAGCTTAACAGGGTGGAGCACAGATACGCAGTATTTT
CASSLTGWSTDTQYF
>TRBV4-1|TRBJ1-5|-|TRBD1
TGCGCCAGCAGCCAAGACCTGAACAGGGGGAGCAATCAGCCCCAGCATTTT
CASSQDLNRGSNQPQHF
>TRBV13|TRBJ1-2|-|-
TGTGCCAGCAGCTTCCAGAGGGTTAACTATGGCTACACCTTC
CASSFQRVNYGYTF
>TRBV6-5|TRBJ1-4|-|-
TGTGCCAGCAGGAACAGGGCCCACAATGAAAAACTGTTTTTT
CASRNRAHNEKLFF
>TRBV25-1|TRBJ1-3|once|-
TGTGCCAGCACCAGAACAGGCCCGGGGGGGAACACCATATATTTT
CASTRTGPGGNTIYF
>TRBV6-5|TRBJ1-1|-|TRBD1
TGTGCCAGCAGAGGGACAGGGAGAACTGAAGCTTTCTTT
CASRGTGRTEAFF
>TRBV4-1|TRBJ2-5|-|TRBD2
TGCGCCAGCAGCCAAACTCTGCGGGGACTACAAGAGACCCAGTACTTC
CASSQTLRGLQETQYF
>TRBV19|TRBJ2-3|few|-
TGTGCCACCCAGGTCGGTAGCACAGATACGCAGTATTTT
CATQVGSTDTQYF
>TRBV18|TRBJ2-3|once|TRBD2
TGTGCCAGCTCACCATCATGGGAACTAGCGGGCCCAGGGGGGACAGATACGCAGTATTTT
CASSPSWELAGPGGTDTQYF
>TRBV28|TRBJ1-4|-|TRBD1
TGTGCCAGCAGTTTCGTTCAGGGGGCAGCTAATGAAAAACTGTTTTTT
CASSFVQGAANEKLFF
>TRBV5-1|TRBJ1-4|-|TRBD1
TGCGCCAGCAGCTTGGCCCCGACAGGGGGCGATGAAAAACTGTTTTTT
CASSLAPTGGDEKLFF
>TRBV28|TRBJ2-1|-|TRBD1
TGTGCCAGCAGTCGAACCGGGACAGGGGGGGGTGAGCAGTTCTTC
CASSRTGTGGGEQFF
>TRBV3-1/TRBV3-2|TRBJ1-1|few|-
TGTGCCAGCAGCCAATCAGGGGCCACTGAAGCTTTCTTT
CASSQSGATEAFF
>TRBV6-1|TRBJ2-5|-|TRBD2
TGTGCCAGCAGTGATAGAGGACTAGCCCAAGAGACCCAGTACTTC
CASSDRGLAQETQYF
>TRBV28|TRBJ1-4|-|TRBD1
TGTGCCAGCAGTACGCGGCGGACAGGGGGCTCTGAAAAACTGTTTTTT
CASSTRRTGGSEKLFF
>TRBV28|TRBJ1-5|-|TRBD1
TGTGCCAGCAGTTTCCCCGACAGGGTGGAACAGCCCCAGCATTTT
CASSFPDRVEQPQHF
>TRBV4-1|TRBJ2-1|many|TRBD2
TGCGCCAGCAGCCCACATTCTCCAAAGACTAGCCCGACCTACAATGAGCAGTTCTTC
CASSPHSPKTSPTYNEQFF
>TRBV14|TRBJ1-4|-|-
TGTGCCAGCAGCCAAGATGGCCGGGGAGAAAAACTGTTTTTT
CASSQDGRGEKLFF
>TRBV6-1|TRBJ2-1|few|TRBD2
TGTGCCAGCAGTGAACTAAGCGGGGGGGCCTCGTCCTACAATGAGCAGTTCTTC
CASSELSGGASSYNEQFF
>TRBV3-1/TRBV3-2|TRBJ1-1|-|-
TGTGCCAGCAGCCCCGGGGGTGGAGGAGCTTTCTTT
CASSPGGGGAFF
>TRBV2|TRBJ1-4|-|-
TGTGCCAGCAGTGAGCTCCAGGGGAATAATGAAAAACTGTTTTTT
CASSELQGNNEKLFF
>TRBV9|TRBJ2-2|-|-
TGTGCCAGCAACCCATACGGGTACGGGGAGCTGTTTTTT
CASNPYGYGELFF
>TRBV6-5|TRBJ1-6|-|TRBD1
TGTGCCAGCAGTTTGACAGGGGATGATGGGTCACCCCTCCACTTT
CASSLTGDDGSPLHF
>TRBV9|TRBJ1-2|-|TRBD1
TGTGCCAGCAGCCCCTTAGACAGGGACCTTCTTGGCTACACCTTC
CASSPLDRDLLGYTF
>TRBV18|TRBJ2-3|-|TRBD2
TGTGCCAGCTCACGCGGCGAAAAACGGGGGGACACAGATACGCAGTATTTT
CASSRGEKRGDTDTQYF
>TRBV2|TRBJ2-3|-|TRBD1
TGTGCCAGCAAAAAGGGGACAGGGCGCACAGATACGCAGTATTTT
CASKKGTGRTDTQYF
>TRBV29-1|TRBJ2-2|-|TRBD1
TGCAGCGTGGCCGGGACAGCCACGAACACCGGGGAGCTGTTTTTT
CSVAGTATNTGELFF
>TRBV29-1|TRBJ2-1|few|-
TGCAGCTGCCCGGGATCCTACAATGAGCAGTTCTTC
CSCPGSYNEQFF
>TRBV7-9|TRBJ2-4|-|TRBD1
TGTGCCAGCAGCTCCTCCGACAGGGTCAAAAACATTCAGTACTTC
CASSSSDRVKNIQYF
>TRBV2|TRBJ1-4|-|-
TGTGCCAGCAGGGTGGGGGGGACTGCTAATGAAAAACTGTTTTTT
CASRVGGTANEKLFF
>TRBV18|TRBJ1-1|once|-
TGTGCCAGCTCACCTCAAGAGGACATAAACACTGAAGCTTTCTTT
CASSPQEDINTEAFF
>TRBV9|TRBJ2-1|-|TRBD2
TGTGCCAGCAGCGTAGGCGGGGGGGCCGAGAATGAGCAGTTCTTC
CASSVGGGAENEQFF
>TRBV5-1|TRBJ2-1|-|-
TGCGCCAGCAGCTCCCCGGGAGCCCGACAGCAGTTCTTC
CASSSPGARQQFF
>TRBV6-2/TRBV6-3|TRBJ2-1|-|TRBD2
TGTGCCAGCAGCAGACGCGGGACTAGCGGCTACAATGAGCAGTTCTTC
CASSRRGTSGYNEQFF
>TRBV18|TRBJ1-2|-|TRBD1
TGTGCCAGCCGGACCGGGACAGGGAATGGCTACACCTTC
CASRTGTGNGYTF